The clone carrying this T cell receptor beta chain was observed a handful of times. Its target is unknown. The sample originates from a study of T cells in localized non-small cell lung cancer. Repertoires were generated with immunoSEQ multiplex PCR, while TCRdb's copy carries only in-frame clones and drops some. This sample carries under 4,000 clones, 45% to 55% of them seen once, and the ten largest clones take around 4.3%. CDR1 is MNHGY, CDR2 SAAAGT, per germline. This CDR3 is 15 amino acids long. Unmatched junction bases numbered 5, after V lost 6 bases and J lost 2 bases. Findings and caveats of the study: Clonality of T cells reached its maximum in uninvolved adjacent lung, surpassing tumor. The appearance of a median approximately 60 of the top 100 tumor clones was seen in adjacent lung. Only one tumor region went through sequencing, so heterogeneity may still be there.

The input for sequencing was lymph node tissue, taken before any cancer treatment. The chain links TRBV6-8 to TRBJ2-2, with TRBD1 matching over 8 bases. The receptor comes from a woman between 18 and 55 years old with stage I lung adenocarcinoma. The DNA of the CDR3 is TGTGCCAGCAGCACCGGACAGGGCAACACCGGGGAGCTGTTTTTT. This gives the protein CASSTGQGNTGELFF.